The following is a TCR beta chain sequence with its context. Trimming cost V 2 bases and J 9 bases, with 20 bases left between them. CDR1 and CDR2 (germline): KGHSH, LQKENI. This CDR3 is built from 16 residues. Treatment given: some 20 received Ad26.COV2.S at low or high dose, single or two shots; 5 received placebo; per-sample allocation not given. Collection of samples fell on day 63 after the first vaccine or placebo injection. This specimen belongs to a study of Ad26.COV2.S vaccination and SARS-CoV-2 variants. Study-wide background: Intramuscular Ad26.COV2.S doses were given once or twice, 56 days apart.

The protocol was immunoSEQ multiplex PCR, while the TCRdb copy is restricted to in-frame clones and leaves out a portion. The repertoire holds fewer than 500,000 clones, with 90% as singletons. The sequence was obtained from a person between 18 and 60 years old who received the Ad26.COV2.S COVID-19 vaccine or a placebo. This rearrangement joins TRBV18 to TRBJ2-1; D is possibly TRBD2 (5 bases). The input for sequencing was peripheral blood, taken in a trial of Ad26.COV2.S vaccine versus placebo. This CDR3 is CASSPRNSVRGSEQFF. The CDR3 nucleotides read TGTGCCAGCTCACCAAGGAATAGCGTCCGGGGAAGTGAGCAGTTCTTC.